This T cell receptor beta chain was identified in a study of Ad26.COV2.S vaccination and SARS-CoV-2 variants. Study summary: By the intramuscular route, Ad26.COV2.S was given once, or twice 56 days apart. Study conclusions and caveats: Breadth, reportedly substantial, characterized the spike-specific CD8+ and CD4+ T cell responses after vaccination. Non-spike TCR breadth showed similarity between vaccine and placebo recipients.

The CDR3 consists of 14 residues. Germline assignment: CDR1 LNHDA and CDR2 SQIVND (reference sequence). Germline trimming cut 0 bases from V and 6 bases from J; bases unmatched to any gene: 4. As for treatment: roughly 19 received Ad26.COV2.S at low or high dose, single or two shots; several received placebo; per-sample allocation not given. After the first vaccine or placebo injection, samples were drawn on day 63. As concerns this clone: Its antigen is unidentified.

Using immunoSEQ multiplex PCR, the repertoire was profiled, and TCRdb retains in-frame clones only, with some absent. This repertoire shows more than 300,000 clones, over 80% found once; its top ten account for around 2.2%. The receptor comes from a person between 18 and 65 years old who received the Ad26.COV2.S COVID-19 vaccine or a placebo. The sample consisted of peripheral blood, taken in a trial of Ad26.COV2.S vaccine versus placebo. The chain couples TRBV19 to TRBJ1-1; 7 bases fit TRBD1. CDR3 nucleotide sequence: TGTGCCAGTAGTATAGACTGGACAGGAGCTGAAGCTTTCTTT. Amino acids: CASSIDWTGAEAFF.